This entry lists 17 T cell receptor beta chains sequenced from one sample in a study of blood T cells in healthy people across ages. A sample-barcoded 5' primer and a J-beta primer mix were used in a second PCR of roughly 6 to 11 cycles. TCRdb reprocessed the 5' RACE reads via MiXCR and lists one record per CDR3 protein. Among hundreds of thousands of distinct CDR3 sequences listed, just over 55% were seen once. Sequencing input: blood. These receptors all come from a man between 40 and 49 years old in good health.

To note about this clonotype: One end of the junction does not line up with germline, which may come from a read error. The gene calls are TRBV12-3 or TRBV12-4 and TRBJ2-4; D ambiguous. The end of the DNA fits TRBJ2-5 better, so the J call may be wrong. This CDR3 contains 12 residues. The CDR3 loop is CDSSRVMETQYF. DNA of the CDR3: TGTGACAGCAGCCGAGTAATGGAGACCCAGTACTTC.

V is TRBV7-2 and J is TRBJ2-7; D possibly corresponds to TRBD2 (5 bases). In germline, CDR1 is SGHTA, CDR2 FQGNSA. The V end was cut by 5 bases, the J end by 2 bases, with 28 bases between. This CDR3 contains 19 residues. The CDR3 sequence: CASSLSYSGLGRPPYEQYF. Here the CDR3 DNA reads TGTGCCAGCAGCCTCTCTTACTCGGGATTAGGAAGGCCCCCCTACGAGCAGTACTTC.

The CDR3 DNA reads TGTGCCGGCCAACAGGGGATCACAGATACGCAGTATTTT. Its translation is CAGQQGITDTQYF. The J gene is TRBJ2-3, the V gene TRBV6-1, with TRBD1 matching over 7 bases. This CDR3 is built from 13 residues. J lost 2 bases, V lost 11 bases, and 7 bases had no gene match. The germline V gene encodes CDR1 MNHNS and CDR2 SASEGT.

The CDR3, as DNA: TGCAGTGCGGAGGGACAGGGGTCCGAGCAGTACTTC. Encoded protein: CSAEGQGSEQYF. The chain joins TRBV20-1 to TRBJ2-5, with 10 positions matching TRBD1. The J call may not be correct, given that the DNA end is closer to TRBJ2-7. The CDR3 spans 12 residues. The germline V gene has CDR1 DFQATT and CDR2 SNEGSKA (reference sequence).

This chain connects TRBV20-1 to TRBJ2-4; D unresolved. The V end was cut by 3 bases, the J end by 4 bases, with 7 bases between. Germline V gene sequence: CDR1 DFQATT, CDR2 SNEGSKA (reference sequence). The CDR3 length is 12 residues. CDR3 DNA: TGCAGTGCTAGGGATTTTAAAAACATTCAGTACTTC. Its protein product is CSARDFKNIQYF.

The chain links TRBV7-9 to TRBJ2-5, with a possible D match to TRBD2 (6 bases). The DNA end is a closer match to TRBJ2-7, so the J assignment may be wrong. Germline CDR1 and CDR2: SEHNR and FQNEAQ (reference sequence). The CDR3 is 15 residues long. The CDR3 loop is CASKGRDSARYEQYF. In nucleotides, the CDR3 is TGTGCCAGCAAAGGTCGGGACTCGGCGAGGTACGAGCAGTACTTC.

This clonotype has a single count. V usage is TRBV7-3 and J usage is TRBJ2-1, with TRBD1 matching over 7 bases. V gave up 5 bases and J gave up 6 bases; unmatched junction bases: 7. Germline V gene lookup returns CDR1 SGHTA and CDR2 FQGTGA. CDR3 length: 14 residues. In DNA, the CDR3 is TGTGCCAGCAGCCCCACAGGGGCGACCAATGAGCAGTTCTTC. As protein: CASSPTGATNEQFF.

This clonotype was picked up a small number of times. This chain connects TRBV7-2 to TRBJ2-5; no firm D call. This CDR3 has 12 amino acids. Deletions cut 2 bases from V and 5 bases from J, with 6 bases between. Germline V gene data show CDR1 as SGHTA and CDR2 as FQGNSA. The CDR3 is CASSLFPETQYF. CDR3 bases: TGTGCCAGCAGCTTATTCCCGGAGACCCAGTACTTC.

The V call is TRBV24-1, the J call TRBJ2-3, with D tentatively TRBD1 (5 bases). CDR3 length: 14 residues. Trimming removed 1 base from V and 6 bases from J, with 10 bases in between. From germline, CDR1 is KGHDR and CDR2 SFDVKD. CDR3 bases: TGTGCCACCAGTGATTTCCCAGGGAAGGATACGCAGTATTTT. Amino acid sequence: CATSDFPGKDTQYF.

The J gene is TRBJ2-5, the V gene TRBV5-4; D possibly matches TRBD1 or TRBD2 (7 bases each). The CDR3 covers 15 residues. The V end was cut by 4 bases, the J end by 5 bases, with 18 bases between. Germline CDR1 SGHNT, CDR2 YYREEE (reference sequence). In nucleotides, the CDR3 is TGTGCCAGCAGCGCGACAGGGAGGGGAATGGAGACCCAGTACTTC. Protein: CASSATGRGMETQYF.

The rearrangement links TRBV9 to TRBJ1-2, with a tentative D call TRBD1 (6 bases). The CDR3 runs to 13 residues. V was clipped by 6 bases and J by 5 bases, with 14 bases between them. The germline V gene encodes CDR1 SGDLS and CDR2 YYNGEE. CDR3 in DNA: TGTGCCAGCAATAGGGACACCGATTATGGCTACACCTTC. This translates into CASNRDTDYGYTF.

The genes are TRBV11-2 and TRBJ2-7; no clear D gene. V was shortened by 5 bases and J by 3 bases, with 23 bases between the two germline ends. Germline lookup yields CDR1 SGHAT and CDR2 FQNNGV. The CDR3 is 17 residues long. CDR3: CASSPGLGRSRDYEQYF. CDR3 sequence (DNA): TGTGCCAGCAGCCCGGGCTTAGGGCGGAGCCGCGACTACGAGCAGTACTTC.

This clonotype was seen more than once but under ten times. In DNA form, the CDR3 reads TGTGCCAGCAGCTCCTTCGACAGGGTGGGCACAGATACGCAGTATTTT. Encoded protein: CASSSFDRVGTDTQYF. This chain joins TRBV7-9 and TRBJ2-3; TRBD1 matches at 7 bases. The V and J ends lost 4 bases and 1 base, in that order; junction bases with no gene match: 8. Germline V gene lookup returns CDR1 SEHNR and CDR2 FQNEAQ (reference sequence). This CDR3 comprises 16 residues. Complete variable domain (other parts from reference TRBV7-9 and TRBJ2-3): DTGVSQNPRHKITKRGQNVTFRCDPISEHNRLYWYRQTLGQGPEFLTYFQNEAQLEKSRLLSDRFSAERPKGSFSTLEIQRTEQGDSAMYLCASSSFDRVGTDTQYFGPGTRLTVL.

This clonotype was seen more than once but under ten times. The CDR3 coding sequence is TGTGCCAGCAGCCCTCTAGCGGACTACACAGATACGCAGTATTTT. Translation gives CASSPLADYTDTQYF. V gene TRBV11-2 combines with J gene TRBJ2-3, with TRBD2 matching 7 bases. The CDR3 spans 15 residues. The germline gives CDR1 SGHAT, CDR2 FQNNGV. Trimming at V came to 5 bases and at J to 2 bases, leaving 7 bases not matched to a gene. Together with reference TRBV11-2 and TRBJ2-3, the CDR3 gives the full variable domain: EAGVAQSPRYKIIEKRQSVAFWCNPISGHATLYWYQQILGQGPKLLIQFQNNGVVDDSQLPKDRFSAERLKGVDSTLKIQPAKLEDSAVYLCASSPLADYTDTQYFGPGTRLTVL.

The rearrangement uses TRBV10-3 and TRBJ2-1, with D possibly TRBD1 on 6 matching bases. V was clipped by 0 bases and J by 5 bases, with 14 bases between them. This CDR3 is built from 16 residues. CDR1 and CDR2 from the germline V gene are ENHRY and SYGVKD. The CDR3 region is CAISESDSRNDNEQFF. The DNA for the CDR3 is TGTGCCATCAGTGAGTCGGACAGCCGGAACGACAATGAGCAGTTCTTC.

This chain uses TRBV14 with TRBJ2-3, with 7 bases matching TRBD2. V trimming: 0 bases; J trimming: 3 bases; junction bases outside the gene matches: 6. Per germline, CDR1 SGHDN and CDR2 FVKESK. CDR3 length: 16 amino acids. CDR3: CASSQEGREATDTQYF. The CDR3 region has the DNA TGTGCCAGCAGCCAAGAAGGACGGGAGGCAACAGATACGCAGTATTTT.

A few counts support this clonotype. The chain employs TRBV29-1 and TRBJ1-2; D remains unclear. V lost 6 bases and J 4 bases, leaving 12 bases between the germline ends. This CDR3 is 12 amino acids long. The germline V gene encodes CDR1 SQVTM and CDR2 ANQGSEA. The CDR3 DNA follows: TGCAGCGTCGAGGGCGAAGGCTATGGCTACACCTTC. It translates to CSVEGEGYGYTF.